These T cell receptor beta chains were read from a single sample in a study of blood T cell repertoires in COVID-19. Some clones are missing from TCRdb's copy, which holds only in-frame ones; the method was immunoSEQ multiplex PCR. Of 450,000 or so clones listed, 75% to 90% are singletons. The specimen was peripheral blood. The source of these receptors is a man younger than 30 with COVID-19, enrolled during active disease. Each CDR3 is given with its conserved first and last residue. A D gene is named only where the DNA matches it firmly. Not every row has a clone size; where given, it reads once, few, many or a size class.

d_call j_call clone_size v_call cdr3_nt cdr3_aa
TRBD1 TRBJ1-1 . TRBV3-1/TRBV3-2 TGTGCCAGCAGCTCCAGGACAGGGAACACTGAAGCTTTCTTT CASSSRTGNTEAFF
TRBD2 TRBJ2-2 once TRBV10-2 TGCGCCAGCAGTGAGGAAGTCCTAGCGGGGACCCTTACCGGGGAGCTGTTTTTT CASSEEVLAGTLTGELFF
. TRBJ1-4 once TRBV7-9 TGTGCCAGCAGCTACCAAGTGGACAGCTCCTTATGGGAAAAACTGTTTTTT CASSYQVDSSLWEKLFF
TRBD1 TRBJ1-2 . TRBV7-8 TGTGCCAGCAGCGAAGGTCCCCAGGGGGTCTATGGCTACACCTTC CASSEGPQGVYGYTF
TRBD2 TRBJ2-5 . TRBV19 TGTGCCAGTAGTATCCAGCGAGCGGGAGGGCAAGAGACCCAGTACTTC CASSIQRAGGQETQYF
. TRBJ1-5 . TRBV6-2/TRBV6-3 TGTGCCAGCAGTTACGACAGAGGACGGCAGCCCCAGCATTTT CASSYDRGRQPQHF
. TRBJ1-2 . TRBV6-1 TGTGCCAGCAGTGAATGGGGCTTTGGCTACACCTTC CASSEWGFGYTF
. TRBJ2-2 many TRBV11-3 TGTGCCAGCAGCTTTGAAGGGGGCGGGGAGCTGTTTTTT CASSFEGGGELFF
TRBD1 TRBJ1-1 . TRBV19 TGTGCCAGTAGCTTGGACAGGTGGTCCACTGAAGCTTTCTTT CASSLDRWSTEAFF
. TRBJ1-1 . TRBV14 TGTGCCAGCAGCCAAGATCGGATGGGGCGTGAAGCTTTCTTT CASSQDRMGREAFF
TRBD2 TRBJ2-7 . TRBV7-2 TGTGCCAGCAGCAGCGGGAGGGCCTCCTACGAGCAGTACTTC CASSSGRASYEQYF
TRBD1 TRBJ1-1 once TRBV29-1 TGCAGCGTTGTGACAGGGGGTTGGACTGAAGCTTTCTTT CSVVTGGWTEAFF
. TRBJ1-1 . TRBV18 TGTGCCAGCTCACCACCCATGGCCAGGGCCGCTTTCTTT CASSPPMARAAFF
TRBD2 TRBJ2-7 . TRBV6-5 TGTGCCAGCAGTACCGCGGGGGAGGCACCCTACGAGCAGTACTTC CASSTAGEAPYEQYF
TRBD2 TRBJ2-1 . TRBV12-5 TGTGCTAGTGGTTTCTTTCTCTCTAGCGGGAGTTCAGTCGATGAGCAGTTCTTC CASGFFLSSGSSVDEQFF
TRBD1 TRBJ1-2 . TRBV7-2 TGTGCCAGCAGCCTTGGGACAGGCCTACCCTATGGCTACACCTTC CASSLGTGLPYGYTF
TRBD2 TRBJ2-3 . TRBV3-1/TRBV3-2 TGTGCCAGCAGCCAAGATGAGCGGGAGGGCGGATGGGATACGCAGTATTTT CASSQDEREGGWDTQYF
. TRBJ2-3 once TRBV12-3/TRBV12-4 TGTGCCAGCAGTTTTGGCAGCACAGATACGCAGTATTTT CASSFGSTDTQYF
TRBD1 TRBJ2-3 . TRBV4-1 TGCGCCAGCAGCTCTCAAGGTGGGACAGGCACAGATACGCAGTATTTT CASSSQGGTGTDTQYF
TRBD2 TRBJ2-1 . TRBV2 TGTGCCAGCAGTGAGACTAGCTCCGGCTCCTACAATGAGCAGTTCTTC CASSETSSGSYNEQFF
TRBD1 TRBJ1-2 . TRBV2 TGTGCCAGCAGTGGGGCGACAGGGGGCGACTATGGCTACACCTTC CASSGATGGDYGYTF
TRBD2 TRBJ2-1 once TRBV2 TGTGCCAGCAGCCCTCGACTAGCGGGGCACAATGAGCAGTTCTTC CASSPRLAGHNEQFF
TRBD2 TRBJ2-7 . TRBV2 TGTGCCAGCAGGTATGGGACTAGCACAGAGTACGAGCAGTACTTC CASRYGTSTEYEQYF
TRBD1 TRBJ1-6 . TRBV29-1 TGCAGCGCAAAAGGACAGGACTATAATTCACCCCTCCACTTT CSAKGQDYNSPLHF
. TRBJ1-2 . TRBV29-1 TGCAGCGTTTTCAGGGGTGGCTATGGCTACACCTTC CSVFRGGYGYTF
TRBD2 TRBJ2-1 . TRBV7-8 TGTGCCAGCAGCTTAGTGGCTAGCGGGAGGTCCTACAATGAGCAGTTCTTC CASSLVASGRSYNEQFF
TRBD2 TRBJ2-1 . TRBV7-3 TGTGCCAGCAGCCCTACTAGCGGTCCTTACAATGAGCAGTTCTTC CASSPTSGPYNEQFF
. TRBJ2-7 . TRBV13 TGTGCCAGCAGCCAAGATTGGGGGCTAGGGGAGCAGTACTTC CASSQDWGLGEQYF
. TRBJ2-7 . TRBV3-1/TRBV3-2 TGTGCCAGCAGCCAAGATCGGGGAACCTACGAGCAGTACTTC CASSQDRGTYEQYF
. TRBJ2-5 . TRBV3-1/TRBV3-2 TGTGCCAGCAGCCACAGGGACATCCAAGAGACCCAGTACTTC CASSHRDIQETQYF
. TRBJ1-1 . TRBV7-8 TGTGCCAGCAGCTTAGCGCACGGGTGGCGGCACACTGAAGCTTTCTTT CASSLAHGWRHTEAFF
TRBD1 TRBJ2-1 . TRBV5-4 TGTGCCAGCAGCCTGGGACAGGGGGCGAACAATGAGCAGTTCTTC CASSLGQGANNEQFF
. TRBJ1-5 . TRBV2 TGTGCCAGCACCGGACAGCTCAATCAGCCCCAGCATTTT CASTGQLNQPQHF
TRBD2 TRBJ2-7 . TRBV25-1 TGTGCCAGCAGTGGGACCTTTCGGGGGGTGATTCACGAGCAGTACTTC CASSGTFRGVIHEQYF
. TRBJ2-7 . TRBV7-9 TGTGCCAGCAGCCCGGGACACCCGGCCTACGAGCAGTACTTC CASSPGHPAYEQYF
TRBD1 TRBJ1-1 . TRBV30 TGTGCCTGGAGTGTTGACAGGGTAAATGAAGCTTTCTTT CAWSVDRVNEAFF
. TRBJ2-3 . TRBV5-4 TGTGCCAGCAGCTTTTCTCGGAGCACAGATACGCAGTATTTT CASSFSRSTDTQYF
. TRBJ2-7 . TRBV27 TGTGCCAGCAGTTTATCCCAAGGAGCCTACGAGCAGTACTTC CASSLSQGAYEQYF
. TRBJ1-1 . TRBV11-2 TGTGCCAGCAGCTTAGAAAGGCCGGGGACTGAAGCTTTCTTT CASSLERPGTEAFF
. TRBJ2-3 . TRBV10-3 TGTGCCATCAGTGAGCTAGTAGTCGAGGGCGGAGATACGCAGTATTTT CAISELVVEGGDTQYF
TRBD2 TRBJ2-7 . TRBV11-2 TGTGCCAGCAGCCCCCGTATAGCGGGAGGGGATTACGAGCAGTACTTC CASSPRIAGGDYEQYF
. TRBJ2-7 . TRBV2 TGTGCCAGCAGTGGGGCCACCCGCTCCTACGAGCAGTACTTC CASSGATRSYEQYF
. TRBJ2-7 once TRBV6-1 TGTGCCAGCAGTGAAGGTTTCCGGGGTGACGAGCAGTACTTC CASSEGFRGDEQYF
TRBD2 TRBJ2-1 . TRBV7-9 TGTGCCAGCAGCTTGACTAGCGCCGATGAGCAGTTCTTC CASSLTSADEQFF
. TRBJ1-2 few TRBV30 TGTGCCTGGAGCGTAACAGGGTTAGGCTACACCTTC CAWSVTGLGYTF
TRBD2 TRBJ2-7 . TRBV28 TGTGCCAGCAGTTTATCCGAACCTTTGTCTAGCGGGAGTTGGGAGCAGTACTTC CASSLSEPLSSGSWEQYF
. TRBJ2-3 . TRBV5-6 TGTGCCAGCTACCCCAGGGTTGGGACAGATACGCAGTATTTT CASYPRVGTDTQYF
. TRBJ2-1 . TRBV12-3/TRBV12-4 TGTGCCAGCAGCCCTACTGGGGCCAATGAGCAGTTCTTC CASSPTGANEQFF
. TRBJ1-2 . TRBV6-5 TGTGCCAGCAGTTACTCCACGACCTCGGGCTATGGCTACACCTTC CASSYSTTSGYGYTF
. TRBJ2-1 . TRBV27 TGTGCCAGCAGTCTGTACAATGAGCAGTTCTTC CASSLYNEQFF